This TCR beta chain was identified in a study of T cells after yellow fever vaccination. About the research overall: In the case of low-cell-number fractions, SMART-Seq v4 Ultra Low Input was used for preparation. Study results and caveats: The secondary response was weaker, and its peak arrived faster, on day 5 versus 15. Most primary-vaccination clones recurred post-booster (around 95% CD4, around 90% CD8).

This clonotype was detected ten times or more. Its matching antigen is unknown. TCR cDNA, made by 5'RACE template switching, carried an added universal primer site and UMIs. TCRdb redid the calling of the 5' RACE reads with MiXCR, one entry per CDR3 protein. This table has tens of thousands of distinct CDR3 sequences, 7.4% appearing once. CDR1 SGHDT and CDR2 YYEEEE come from the germline V gene. Unmatched junction bases numbered 10, after V lost 4 bases and J lost 10 bases. The CDR3 sequence is 15 residues long. This clonotype originated in a man aged 18 to 35 who received the YFV17D yellow fever vaccine. Sequencing was performed on CD8+ T cells sorted from PBMCs, taken more than 13 days after the first yellow fever vaccination. This rearrangement joins TRBV5-6 to TRBJ1-6; 8 nucleotides match TRBD1. The CDR3 DNA is TGTGCCAGCAGCCGGTACGGGACAGGCGAATCACCCCTCCACTTT. It specifies CASSRYGTGESPLHF.